These 22 T cell receptor beta chains originate from one sample sequenced in a study of blood T cell repertoires in COVID-19. Assay used: immunoSEQ multiplex PCR; TCRdb lists only in-frame clones, some missing. This table has approximately 200,000 clones, about nine tenths appearing once. The sequenced material came from peripheral blood. Source of these receptors: a man in his 70s with active or convalescent COVID-19.

The V call is TRBV28, the J call TRBJ2-3; 8 bases agree with TRBD2. With 8 bases clipped from V and 4 bases from J, the junction kept 11 bases outside the gene matches. This CDR3 spans 15 amino acids. Germline-derived CDR1 and CDR2 are MDHEN and SYDVKM. The CDR3 here is CASHWLGGGPDTQYF. Here the CDR3 DNA reads TGTGCCAGCCATTGGCTCGGGGGGGGCCCAGATACGCAGTATTTT.

The genes are TRBV29-1 and TRBJ2-7, with a possible D match to TRBD2 (6 bases). The germline V gene has CDR1 SQVTM and CDR2 ANQGSEA. The CDR3 extends over 11 amino acids. Trimming removed 4 bases at V and 4 bases at J, with 8 bases between. This chain's CDR3 is CSVVEGYEQYF. The DNA of the CDR3 is TGCAGCGTTGTGGAGGGGTACGAGCAGTACTTC.

The J gene is TRBJ1-2, the V gene TRBV29-1, with a tentative D call TRBD1 (6 bases). The germline V gene encodes CDR1 SQVTM and CDR2 ANQGSEA. This CDR3 comprises 10 residues. Trimming pared 6 bases from V and 8 bases from J, leaving 10 bases between. The CDR3 reads CSVQGPGYTF. DNA for the CDR3: TGCAGCGTGCAGGGGCCCGGCTACACCTTC.

The chain couples TRBV7-2 to TRBJ2-2; the match to TRBD2 covers 7 bases. This CDR3 comprises 18 residues. The trim removed 5 bases at V and 3 bases at J, leaving 15 bases unmatched. From germline, CDR1 is SGHTA and CDR2 FQGNSA. CDR3: CASSAPPGREQYTGELFF. The CDR3 DNA reads TGTGCCAGCAGCGCCCCCCCCGGGCGGGAGCAGTACACCGGGGAGCTGTTTTTT.

This clone turned up a few times. The rearrangement joins TRBV5-1 to TRBJ1-6, with no clear D. The CDR3 totals 14 residues. V shed 3 bases and J shed 4 bases, with 8 bases lying between them. Germline lookup yields CDR1 SGHRS and CDR2 YFSETQ. The CDR3 DNA is TGCGCCAGCAGCTCAGGCCGTTATAATTCACCCCTCCACTTT. Protein sequence: CASSSGRYNSPLHF.

This chain links TRBV28 with TRBJ1-2, with D perhaps TRBD1 (5 bases). CDR1 MDHEN and CDR2 SYDVKM come from the germline V gene. V was shortened by 6 bases and J by 4 bases, with 12 bases between the two germline ends. CDR3 size: 13 residues. CDR3 coding DNA: TGTGCCAGCAGCGGACACCGGCTCTATGGCTACACCTTC. It specifies CASSGHRLYGYTF.

The rearrangement links TRBV7-2 to TRBJ2-4, with D possibly matching TRBD2 (6 bases). This CDR3 is built from 15 residues. Trimming shortened V by 1 base and J by 6 bases, and 13 bases separated the two germline ends. The germline V gene has CDR1 SGHTA and CDR2 FQGNSA. CDR3 coding DNA: TGTGCCAGCAGCTTAGAGGCGGGGACCGGAAACATTCAGTACTTC. As protein: CASSLEAGTGNIQYF.

The rearrangement uses TRBV30 and TRBJ1-6, with a weak D call TRBD1 (6 bases). Germline V lookup: CDR1 GTSNPN, CDR2 SVGIG (reference sequence). Between the trimmed V and J ends, which lost 0 bases and 15 bases, there was a span of 18 bases. The CDR3 sequence is 14 residues long. The CDR3 DNA is TGTGCCTGGAGTGTAAACAGGGCCTCCGTGGTCCTCCACTTT. This translates into CAWSVNRASVVLHF.

This chain's CDR3 is CASMLADTNYGYTF. The CDR3 DNA follows: TGTGCCAGCATGCTTGCAGATACTAACTATGGCTACACCTTC. The genes are TRBV28 and TRBJ1-2; D uncertain. Trimming took off 7 bases at V and 0 bases at J, with 12 bases between the two ends. CDR1 is MDHEN, CDR2 SYDVKM, per germline. CDR3 length equals 14 residues.

This rearrangement joins TRBV7-2 to TRBJ2-2, with D possibly matching TRBD2 (5 bases). CDR3 length: 16 amino acids. The germline gives CDR1 SGHTA, CDR2 FQGNSA. Deletions cut 0 bases from V and 0 bases from J, with 8 bases between. CDR3 region: CASSLAVGTNTGELFF. The CDR3 DNA reads TGTGCCAGCAGCTTAGCGGTCGGGACGAACACCGGGGAGCTGTTTTTT.

This clone was seen only once. V is TRBV6-6 and J is TRBJ1-5; D is undetermined. Trimming removed 7 bases at V and 4 bases at J, with 17 bases between. This CDR3 spans 15 amino acids. The V gene's germline CDR1 is MNHNY and CDR2 SVGAGI (reference sequence). The CDR3 protein is CASKLSEGSNQPQHF. For the CDR3, the DNA is TGTGCCAGCAAATTGTCGGAGGGCTCGAATCAGCCCCAGCATTTT.

V and J are TRBV2 and TRBJ2-3, with D possibly being TRBD1 (6 bases). V was pared by 6 bases and J by 1 base, with 14 bases between. Germline V CDR1 and CDR2: SNHLY, FYNNEI. The CDR3 runs 15 residues. CDR3 nucleotide sequence: TGTGCCAGCAGGGTACAGGGCCTGCGCACAGATACGCAGTATTTT. Its translation is CASRVQGLRTDTQYF.

The rearrangement joins TRBV9 to TRBJ2-1, with 12 bases matching TRBD2. The CDR3 consists of 17 residues. The V gene end was trimmed by 2 bases and the J gene end by 9 bases; junction bases not matched to a gene: 12. Germline V gene lookup returns CDR1 SGDLS and CDR2 YYNGEE. CDR3 nucleotides: TGTGCCAGCAGCGTTGGGCTAGCGGGAGGGCCGAAGGGTGAGCAGTTCTTC. Its translation is CASSVGLAGGPKGEQFF.

V usage is TRBV6-5 and J usage is TRBJ2-7, with 10 bases matching TRBD1. The CDR3 has 16 amino acids. In germline, CDR1 is MNHEY, CDR2 SVGAGI. J gave up 7 bases and V 4 bases, and 13 bases lay outside the gene matches. The CDR3, as DNA: TGTGCCAGCAGTTCCTCCCCCCCCGGGACAGGGGTTGAGCAGTACTTC. Translation gives CASSSSPPGTGVEQYF.

The genes are TRBV2 and TRBJ2-3, with 12 positions matching TRBD2. The CDR3 runs to 18 residues. CDR1 is SNHLY and CDR2 is FYNNEI in the germline V gene. Germline trimming cut 6 bases from V and 1 base from J; bases unmatched to any gene: 11. CDR3 sequence reads: CASSETPLAGGRTDTQYF. DNA for the CDR3: TGTGCCAGCAGCGAAACGCCCCTAGCGGGGGGGCGCACAGATACGCAGTATTTT.

The chain joins TRBV2 to TRBJ1-3, with D possibly being TRBD1 (5 bases). Between the trimmed V and J ends, which lost 2 bases and 0 bases, there was a span of 14 bases. CDR1 and CDR2 from the germline V gene are SNHLY and FYNNEI. The CDR3 has 17 amino acids. The CDR3 DNA sequence: TGTGCCAGCAGTGAATCGGCGGGGCTTCTCTCTGGAAACACCATATATTTT. This encodes CASSESAGLLSGNTIYF. The full variable domain, in which reference TRBV2 and TRBJ1-3 provide the parts outside the CDR3, is EPEVTQTPSHQVTQMGQEVILRCVPISNHLYFYWYRQILGQKVEFLVSFYNNEISEKSEIFDDQFSVERPDGSNFTLKIRSTKLEDSAMYFCASSESAGLLSGNTIYFGEGSWLTVV.

J is TRBJ1-5 and V is TRBV6-6, with 7 bases fitting TRBD1. From germline, CDR1 is MNHNY and CDR2 SVGAGI (reference sequence). The V gene end was trimmed by 5 bases and the J gene end by 3 bases; junction bases not matched to a gene: 7. The CDR3 covers 15 residues. CDR3: CASSPGQDYNQPQHF. The CDR3 bases are TGTGCCAGCAGTCCTGGACAGGACTACAATCAGCCCCAGCATTTT.

This sequence joins TRBV27 and TRBJ2-7; D uncertain. The germline gives CDR1 MNHEY, CDR2 SMNVEV (reference sequence). This CDR3 contains 12 residues. V dropped 8 bases and J dropped 5 bases, with 13 bases sitting between them. In nucleotides, the CDR3 is TGTGCCAGCCTACCCCACGTCCACGAGCAGTACTTC. Translated: CASLPHVHEQYF.

With respect to this clone: The same CDR3 is also encoded by other DNA sequences in this sample. The chain has TRBV5-1 and TRBJ2-3; weak D call: TRBD1 (6 bases). In germline, CDR1 is SGHRS, CDR2 YFSETQ. The CDR3 has 14 amino acids. Trimming cost V 0 bases and J 1 base, with 6 bases left between them. CDR3 sequence: CASSLDRGTDTQYF. DNA of the CDR3: TGCGCCAGCAGCTTGGACAGGGGCACAGATACGCAGTATTTT.

The chain combines TRBV28 with TRBJ2-3; D perhaps matches TRBD2 (6 bases). This CDR3 has 13 residues. CDR1 is MDHEN and CDR2 is SYDVKM in the germline V gene. Trimming removed 7 bases at V and 2 bases at J, with 10 bases between. CDR3 coding DNA: TGTGCCAGCACGGCGGGAAACACAGATACGCAGTATTTT. Translated, it gives CASTAGNTDTQYF.

This chain joins TRBV7-9 and TRBJ1-2; D is perhaps TRBD1 (5 bases). This CDR3 is 15 amino acids long. The germline CDR1 and CDR2 sequences are SEHNR and FQNEAQ (reference sequence). Trimming cost V 3 bases and J 0 bases, with 11 bases left between them. Written as DNA, the CDR3 is TGTGCCAGCAGCTTTACAGGAAGGGCTAACTATGGCTACACCTTC. Translating it yields CASSFTGRANYGYTF.

The V gene is TRBV13, the J gene TRBJ2-5; 10 nucleotides align to TRBD1. The CDR3 sequence is 14 residues long. V lost 3 bases, J lost 5 bases, and 3 bases stayed unmatched. Germline lookup yields CDR1 PRHDT and CDR2 FYEKMQ (reference sequence). As DNA, the CDR3 is TGTGCCAGCAGCTTGGGACAGGGGACCGAGACCCAGTACTTC. This translates into CASSLGQGTETQYF.